The next 31 T cell receptor beta chains were all read from a single sample in a study of blood T cell repertoires in COVID-19. Clones were sequenced by immunoSEQ multiplex PCR, and TCRdb holds only the in-frame ones, with some missing. The sample shows approximately 270,000 clones, under 90% of them seen only once. Sequencing was done on a sample of peripheral blood. These receptors were obtained from a man over 45 with acute or convalescent COVID-19.

The chain combines TRBV11-2 with TRBJ2-5; 13 bases map to TRBD2. Trimming at V came to 5 bases and at J to 2 bases, leaving 2 bases not matched to a gene. There are 15 residues in the CDR3. Germline CDR1 SGHAT, CDR2 FQNNGV. CDR3 amino acids: CASSPGLAGQETQYF. The CDR3 bases are TGTGCCAGCAGCCCGGGACTAGCGGGGCAAGAGACCCAGTACTTC.

The chain combines TRBV19 with TRBJ2-7; 10 bases are shared with TRBD2. V shed 5 bases and J 3 bases; nucleotides not matched to a gene: 4. Germline V gives CDR1 LNHDA, CDR2 SQIVND (reference sequence). The length of the CDR3 is 14 residues. The CDR3 protein is CASSSRTSGYEQYF. The CDR3, as DNA: TGTGCCAGTAGTTCCCGGACTAGCGGCTACGAGCAGTACTTC.

The V and J genes are TRBV19 and TRBJ2-5; D not resolved. This CDR3 contains 14 residues. Germline V gives CDR1 LNHDA, CDR2 SQIVND (reference sequence). V lost 3 bases and J lost 7, with 15 bases in between. Written as DNA, the CDR3 is TGTGCCAGTAGTATTCCAGGCCCCCCTGCGACCCAGTACTTC. Residues: CASSIPGPPATQYF. The full variable domain, rest sourced from reference TRBV19 and TRBJ2-5, is DGGITQSPKYLFRKEGQNVTLSCEQNLNHDAMYWYRQDPGQGLRLIYYSQIVNDFQKGDIAEGYSVSREKKESFPLTVTSAQKNPTAFYLCASSIPGPPATQYFGPGTRLLVL.

This chain links TRBV3-1 (or the pseudogene TRBV3-2) with TRBJ1-6, with D possibly matching TRBD1 (6 bases). Per the germline V gene, CDR1 is LGHDT and CDR2 is YNNKEL (reference sequence). The V gene lost 4 bases and the J gene lost 10 bases, with 20 bases spanning the gap. The CDR3 loop spans 16 amino acids. The CDR3 nucleotides are TGTGCCAGCAGCCCACGAGAAGCGGGGGCGAGGTCACCCCTCCACTTT. Translating gives CASSPREAGARSPLHF.

The V and J genes are TRBV5-8 and TRBJ1-1; perhaps TRBD1 as D (5 bases). The CDR3 extends over 12 amino acids. Germline V gene data show CDR1 as SGHTS and CDR2 as YDEGEE. V was shortened by 4 bases and J by 5 bases, with 9 bases between the two germline ends. In DNA, the CDR3 is TGTGCCAGCAGCCTCAGGGTGACTGAAGCTTTCTTT. Its protein is CASSLRVTEAFF.

This chain links TRBV27 with TRBJ2-2, with 14 bases aligning to TRBD2. Trimming cost V 6 bases and J 2 bases; bases outside gene matches: 5. The CDR3 has 17 amino acids. Germline values: CDR1 MNHEY, CDR2 SMNVEV (reference sequence). CDR3 in DNA: TGTGCCAGCAGGACCGGACTAGCGGGGGGTAACACCGGGGAGCTGTTTTTT. The encoded protein is CASRTGLAGGNTGELFF.

The V call is TRBV11-2, the J call TRBJ2-7; 7 bases agree with TRBD1. V dropped 1 base and J dropped 2; count of bases not matched to a gene: 5. From germline, CDR1 is SGHAT and CDR2 FQNNGV. The CDR3 covers 15 residues. The CDR3 coding sequence is TGTGCCAGCAGCTTAGGTCCAGGGGGTACCTACGAGCAGTACTTC. It translates to CASSLGPGGTYEQYF.

This clone has more than one count but fewer than ten. The rearrangement uses TRBV30 and TRBJ1-3; D is uncertain. Trimming shortened V by 0 bases and J by 0 bases, and 12 bases separated the two germline ends. CDR1 GTSNPN and CDR2 SVGIG come from the germline V gene (reference sequence). The CDR3 consists of 16 residues. The CDR3 reads CAWSVRGLPSGNTIYF. CDR3 DNA sequence: TGTGCCTGGAGTGTAAGAGGTCTACCCTCTGGAAACACCATATATTTT.

The gene calls are TRBV4-2 and TRBJ2-5; D remains unclear. Germline values: CDR1 LGHNA, CDR2 YNFKEQ. V was clipped by 4 bases and J by 2 bases, with 17 bases between them. The CDR3 is made up of 16 amino acids. CDR3 coding DNA: TGTGCCAGCAGCCCTCAGCTGGGCAGCCTACAAGAGACCCAGTACTTC. It yields the protein CASSPQLGSLQETQYF.

This chain connects TRBV6-5 to TRBJ1-5, with a weak D call TRBD1 (5 bases). V lost 6 bases to trimming and J lost 9 bases, with 18 bases between them. Per the germline V gene, CDR1 is MNHEY and CDR2 is SVGAGI. The CDR3 is 14 residues long. This CDR3 is CASSDSLTARPQHF. DNA of the CDR3: TGTGCCAGCAGCGACAGTCTGACAGCAAGGCCCCAGCATTTT.

This clone was recorded once. The chain uses TRBV18 and TRBJ2-7; 9 bases are shared with TRBD1. The J segment lost 7 bases and the V segment lost 6 bases, leaving 7 bases of the junction unmatched. The CDR3 spans 13 residues. In germline, CDR1 is KGHSH, CDR2 LQKENI. The DNA of the CDR3 is TGTGCCAGCTCCGGGACAGGGACGGAAGAGCAGTACTTC. Protein sequence: CASSGTGTEEQYF.

The rearrangement joins TRBV5-1 to TRBJ2-6, with D tentatively TRBD2 (6 bases). Germline CDR1 SGHRS, CDR2 YFSETQ. There are 14 residues in the CDR3. V was trimmed by 4 bases and J by 4 bases, leaving 9 bases between them. Here the CDR3 reads CASSAGGGANVLTF. The DNA for the CDR3 is TGCGCCAGCAGCGCCGGAGGGGGGGCCAACGTCCTGACTTTC.

The genes are TRBV5-4 and TRBJ1-1, with a weak D call TRBD1 (6 bases). This CDR3 has 14 residues. Trimming left V 4 bases short and J 0 bases short, with 10 bases between. The germline gives CDR1 SGHNT, CDR2 YYREEE (reference sequence). In DNA, the CDR3 is TGTGCCAGCAGCATTGGACAGATGAACACTGAAGCTTTCTTT. Protein sequence: CASSIGQMNTEAFF.

This chain links TRBV7-3 with TRBJ2-1; D unclear. Germline lookup yields CDR1 SGHTA and CDR2 FQGTGA. V gave up 3 bases and J gave up 9 bases, with 12 bases separating them. The CDR3 is 13 amino acids. CDR3 sequence: CASSFPPRSEQFF. In DNA form, the CDR3 reads TGTGCCAGCAGCTTTCCCCCCCGGAGTGAGCAGTTCTTC.

This chain connects TRBV5-5 to TRBJ2-2, with D maybe TRBD2 (5 bases). This CDR3 contains 15 residues. Germline V lookup: CDR1 SGHKS, CDR2 YYEKEE (reference sequence). Trimming took off 0 bases at V and 4 bases at J, with 10 bases between the two ends. The CDR3 DNA sequence: TGTGCCAGCAGCTTGGTTGCGGGCGGCACCGGGGAGCTGTTTTTT. Its protein is CASSLVAGGTGELFF.

This rearrangement joins TRBV19 to TRBJ1-6; D is perhaps TRBD1 (5 bases). V lost 5 bases to trimming and J lost 0 bases, with 8 bases between them. The CDR3 is 15 amino acids. The germline V gene encodes CDR1 LNHDA and CDR2 SQIVND (reference sequence). The CDR3 here is CASSGGSSYNSPLHF. DNA of the CDR3: TGTGCCAGTAGTGGGGGGAGCTCCTATAATTCACCCCTCCACTTT.

This chain links TRBV19 with TRBJ2-2; D perhaps matches TRBD1 (6 bases). Trimming cost V 9 bases and J 2 bases, with 16 bases left between them. Germline values: CDR1 LNHDA, CDR2 SQIVND (reference sequence). The CDR3 sequence is 15 residues long. CDR3 in amino acids: CASSRLGANTGELFF. CDR3 DNA sequence: TGTGCCAGCTCCAGGCTGGGGGCCAACACCGGGGAGCTGTTTTTT.

V is TRBV5-4 and J is TRBJ1-1; D is uncertain. The V gene's germline CDR1 is SGHNT and CDR2 YYREEE (reference sequence). V was trimmed by 4 bases and J by 2 bases, leaving 9 bases between them. This CDR3 comprises 13 residues. Here the CDR3 reads CASSPTENTEAFF. CDR3 bases: TGTGCCAGCAGCCCAACAGAAAACACTGAAGCTTTCTTT.

This chain links TRBV9 with TRBJ1-4, with TRBD1 matching 8 bases. The J segment lost 8 bases and the V segment lost 4 bases, leaving 10 bases of the junction unmatched. The germline V gene has CDR1 SGDLS and CDR2 YYNGEE. The CDR3 loop spans 15 amino acids. CDR3 DNA sequence: TGTGCCAGCAGCACCTTCAGGGGGCCGGGAGAAAAACTGTTTTTT. Translating gives CASSTFRGPGEKLFF.

The chain joins TRBV10-2 to TRBJ1-2, with 9 bases identical to TRBD1. The CDR3 sequence is 16 residues long. Trimming cost V 4 bases and J 8 bases; bases outside gene matches: 14. Germline CDR1 WSHSY, CDR2 SAAADI. In DNA form, the CDR3 reads TGCGCCAGCAGTGGGGGACAGGGAGGTGGGTTTGGCGGCTACACCTTC. Amino acid sequence: CASSGGQGGGFGGYTF.

The genes are TRBV5-5 and TRBJ2-1; tentative D call: TRBD2 (6 bases). Germline CDR1 is SGHKS and CDR2 is YYEKEE (reference sequence). V lost 7 bases and J 7 bases, leaving 18 bases between the germline ends. CDR3 length equals 14 residues. The CDR3 here is CASLRAGSLNEQFF. CDR3 coding DNA: TGTGCCAGCCTCCGCGCGGGGTCTCTTAATGAGCAGTTCTTC. Looking up the rest from reference TRBV5-5 and TRBJ2-1 gives the full variable domain: DAGVTQSPTHLIKTRGQQVTLRCSPISGHKSVSWYQQVLGQGPQFIFQYYEKEERGRGNFPDRFSARQFPNYSSELNVNALLLGDSALYLCASLRAGSLNEQFFGPGTRLTVL.

The chain carries TRBV9 and TRBJ1-1; the D gene is possibly TRBD1 (5 bases). The CDR3 has 19 residues. Trimming removed 3 bases at V and 2 bases at J, with 26 bases between. Germline V gene sequence: CDR1 SGDLS, CDR2 YYNGEE. The CDR3 DNA reads as TGTGCCAGCAGCGCACAAGGGGTATCCCTCGGCAAGCTTAACACTGAAGCTTTCTTT. Residues: CASSAQGVSLGKLNTEAFF.

This chain joins TRBV4-1 and TRBJ1-5; D might be TRBD1 (5 bases). Germline V gives CDR1 MGHRA, CDR2 YSYEKL. This CDR3 spans 13 amino acids. Trimming removed 3 bases from V and 7 bases from J, with 10 bases in between. The CDR3 loop reads CASSQTPGQPQHF. In nucleotides, the CDR3 is TGCGCCAGCAGCCAGACCCCAGGGCAGCCCCAGCATTTT.

This clone appeared once. This sequence joins TRBV12-3 or TRBV12-4 and TRBJ1-2; D remains ambiguous. V dropped 0 bases and J dropped 5 bases, with 7 bases sitting between them. The CDR3 has 13 residues. The CDR3 reads CASSLAGRYGYTF. The CDR3 DNA reads TGTGCCAGCAGTTTAGCTGGCAGATATGGCTACACCTTC.

The chain recombines TRBV6-1 with TRBJ1-5; the D gene is possibly TRBD1 (5 bases). The CDR3 is made up of 16 amino acids. Germline CDR1 and CDR2: MNHNS and SASEGT. V lost 3 bases to trimming and J lost 1 base, with 13 bases between them. CDR3 nucleotide sequence: TGTGCCAGCAGTGACCCAGGGTTAGGGAGCAATCAGCCCCAGCATTTT. Protein product: CASSDPGLGSNQPQHF.

The CDR3 reads CASSQGGGQSILNYGYTF. The CDR3 DNA sequence: TGTGCCAGCAGCCAAGGTGGGGGACAGTCGATTCTTAACTATGGCTACACCTTC. V is TRBV3-1 (or the pseudogene TRBV3-2) and J is TRBJ1-2, with TRBD1 identical over 7 bases. The germline V gene has CDR1 LGHDT and CDR2 YNNKEL (reference sequence). The CDR3 contains 18 residues. With 1 base clipped from V and 1 base from J, the junction kept 12 bases outside the gene matches.

The chain recombines TRBV6-5 with TRBJ1-5; D remains unclear. Germline loops: CDR1 MNHEY, CDR2 SVGAGI. This CDR3 has 16 amino acids. V was shortened by 0 bases and J by 4 bases, with 13 bases between the two germline ends. CDR3 sequence reads: CASSYSFPTGNQPQHF. In DNA form, the CDR3 reads TGTGCCAGCAGTTACTCGTTTCCTACGGGTAATCAGCCCCAGCATTTT.

The genes are TRBV5-1 and TRBJ1-2; possibly TRBD1 for D (5 bases). The CDR3 is 15 residues long. From germline, CDR1 is SGHRS and CDR2 YFSETQ. V lost 4 bases to trimming and J lost 8 bases, with 21 bases between them. This chain's CDR3 is CASSRAGPNLEGYTF. In nucleotides, the CDR3 is TGCGCCAGCAGCCGAGCGGGACCTAATCTGGAGGGCTACACCTTC.

The V and J genes are TRBV19 and TRBJ1-4; no clear D gene. The ends were cut back, 1 base at V and 7 bases at J, with 13 bases in the middle. From germline, CDR1 is LNHDA and CDR2 SQIVND (reference sequence). The CDR3 is 15 amino acids. The CDR3 region is CASSIGTIGGEKLFF. CDR3 nucleotide sequence: TGTGCCAGTAGTATAGGAACAATCGGCGGTGAAAAACTGTTTTTT.

V usage is TRBV6-6 and J usage is TRBJ1-6; D is undetermined. The germline V and J ends were trimmed by 6 bases and 4 bases, with 10 bases remaining between them. Germline V CDR1 and CDR2: MNHNY, SVGAGI (reference sequence). This CDR3 has 14 residues. CDR3 sequence (DNA): TGTGCCAGCAGACCAGACACTTATAATTCACCCCTCCACTTT. Encoded protein: CASRPDTYNSPLHF.

The chain couples TRBV10-3 to TRBJ2-3; D remains ambiguous. The CDR3 sequence is 14 residues long. Germline lookup yields CDR1 ENHRY and CDR2 SYGVKD. V dropped 0 bases and J dropped 4 bases, with 8 bases sitting between them. The DNA for the CDR3 is TGTGCCATCAGTGAGTCCCCCCCGTCAGATACGCAGTATTTT. Translation: CAISESPPSDTQYF.